Detailed here is one T cell receptor beta chain. This clonotype has only a few counts. Its antigen remains unidentified. No much larger clone exists at a distance of one base, and base qualities are not known. These data come from a study of regulatory T cells in long-lasting Graves disease (dated by TCRdb to about 2021). Broadly, across the study: In the newly diagnosed Graves' disease group, patients had been taking antithyroid drugs for less than 3 months. Peripheral blood TCR sequencing and RNA sequencing compared persistent Graves' disease patients with newly diagnosed Graves' disease patients. The study was registered as a clinical trial and conducted in China. TCR sequencing covered roughly 13 persistent and some 20 newly diagnosed Graves' disease patients, 33 samples in total. Study-wide conclusions, independent of this receptor: Persistent disease showed preferential use of TRBV28, TRBJ1-2 and TRBJ2-5, whereas newly diagnosed disease favored TRBV20-1 and TRBJ2-1. As a limitation, the authors acknowledged that the small sample size may reduce accuracy. More public clonotypes were shared among persistent patients (more than 2,500) than among newly diagnosed patients (over 900). Compared with newly diagnosed patients, persistent Graves' disease patients had lower TCR Shannon entropy and fewer highly expanded clones, which suggests clonal expansion. Only the TCR beta chain was sequenced and analyzed. Because the primary lesion, thyroid tissue, could not be accessed, the study looked at peripheral blood alone.

V is trimmed back by 3 bases and J by 6 bases, and the junction contains 21 bases that no gene match accounts for. The CDR3 starts with the cysteine, ends with the phenylalanine, and has 20 residues. Only the CDR3 region is kept as DNA, spanning 60 bases read in frame from base 1. The receptor library was made with multiplex PCR. Sequencing took place on an Illumina HiSeq 4000. CDR3 regions were amplified by Arm-PCR with iRepertoire HTBI primers to construct TCR beta libraries. Before sequencing, the PCR products underwent gel purification. In the original analysis: Gene usage analysis of CDR3 amino acid clonotypes relied on the 55 to 80 TRBV and 15 or so TRBJ segments identified across samples. COPE and FqMerger were used to merge filtered high-quality paired reads into contigs. BLAST was used to align contigs to IMGT TRBV, TRBD and TRBJ reference genes, with CDR3 defined following IMGT. Any clonotype with a frequency above 0.1% was counted as a highly expanded clone. Shannon entropy served as the measure of repertoire diversity, while the Gini coefficient captured V-J evenness. A clonotype found in more than one individual was treated as public. TCRdb itself trimmed the public reads at Q25 with fastp, ran MiXCR and retained productive beta chains. One record per CDR3 amino acid sequence lists the most common genes and DNA. What appears here as the V and J calls and clone size reflects TCRdb's work, not the paper's. The sample table contains 450,000 to 700,000 distinct CDR3 sequences; only one count was recorded for roughly 13% of them. Over 7.5% of the sample comes from the top ten.

The sample's time point label, decoded: newly diagnosed GD, antithyroid drugs for less than 3 months. For both TCR sequencing and RNA sequencing, RNA was extracted from PBMCs in TRIzol. Graves' disease was diagnosed according to American Thyroid Association guidelines. The patients came from an endocrinology department in Xi'an, China. Each patient gave around 9 milliliters of peripheral blood, collected in an EDTA anticoagulant tube. Ficoll Paque Plus density gradient separation was used to isolate PBMCs, and no further T cell sorting was performed. An Agilent 2100 Bioanalyzer and agarose gel were used to check RNA quality, while a NanoDrop 2000 measured RNA concentration. This sample was also put to use in a study of T cells in Graves' hyperthyroidism and ophthalmopathy. The second paper states: Stable Graves' hyperthyroidism was defined as no progression to ophthalmopathy during 18 months of follow-up. The hyperthyroidism patients were between 18 and 65 years old and newly diagnosed, with a disease duration of less than 2 months. Patients with uncontrolled infections, other autoimmune diseases, pregnancy or lactation were excluded. Diagnoses were established on the basis of clinical symptoms, serum thyroxine and TRAb, thyroid ultrasound, and orbital computed tomography. The first round of RT-PCR for the TCR CDR3 was performed with the HTBI primer set and the Qiagen OneStep RT-PCR kit. Blood samples also contained most of the expanded thyroid clonotypes (frequency above 0.001), which suggests that blood repertoires may reflect thyroid immune responses. In cross-validation, a model built on a 13 V-J signature told ophthalmopathy apart from stable hyperthyroidism with under 90% sensitivity and approximately 81% specificity, and in testing the same model reached 80%/75%. In validation, the model predicted progression to ophthalmopathy a median of about 6 months before onset, with roughly 68% sensitivity and about 72% specificity. TCR V-J signatures able to tell the groups apart were searched for in a discovery cohort of around 95 patients, of whom under 45 had Graves' ophthalmopathy and more than 55 had stable Graves' hyperthyroidism. An independent validation cohort of under 20 hyperthyroidism patients and about 15 patients who later progressed to ophthalmopathy tested prospective prediction of ophthalmopathy. The roughly 90 discovery patients were divided at random into training and test sets in a 7:3 ratio. In addition, the study compared T-cell repertoires in thyroid tissue and in blood from over 5 Graves' hyperthyroidism patients. Once sampling was done, hyperthyroidism patients were given methimazole at a starting dose of 30 mg daily, whereas ophthalmopathy patients were given high-dose intravenous methylprednisolone. Libraries were constructed in a second round of multiplex PCR, after which size selection and purification were carried out. The libraries were sequenced on an Illumina HiSeq2000 using paired-end 100 bp reads. SOAPnuke was used to process the raw data, throwing out any read that contained adapters or uncalled bases, had a mean Phred below 15, or lacked an exact constant-primer or identifier match. High-quality paired reads were merged using COPE v1.2.5, and each unique nucleotide sequence was defined as a clonotype. MiTCR v1.1 was used to align clonotypes to the IMGT TRBV, TRBD and TRBJ reference segments. The analysis included only V-J combinations with a frequency above 0.0001, which together covered around 99% of the repertoires. The TCS score was defined as the ratio of F50 (clonal expansion) to E x V (chaos), calculated using BLOSUM62-based TCRdist between CDR3 peptides within each V-J. Welch's t-statistics and random forest reduced 514 V-J features to 13, which were used in a naive Bayes classifier (R e1071). No statistical method was used to set the sample size in advance, and investigators knew the group allocation. According to the paper, TCR Vbeta CDR3 sequencing was carried out on 135 peripheral blood samples, which came from around 43 ophthalmopathy, fewer than 80 hyperthyroidism and approximately 17 progressor patients.

The source was peripheral blood mononuclear cells (PBMCs), collected at new diagnosis, from a patient treated with antithyroid drugs. The receptor chain draws on TRBV12-3 or TRBV12-4 and TRBJ2-1, with 9 middle bases fitting TRBD2. The source is a man aged 30 to 45 with Graves disease. Donor details come from another sample of the same person, matched by shared clones. The DNA sequence reads TGTGCCAGCAGTTTTCTCCTAGCGGGAACTTTCCGTGAGTCGAGCAATGAGCAGTTCTTC. It translates as CASSFLLAGTFRESSNEQFF.